The 15 T cell receptor beta chains below all came from one sample that was sequenced in a study of blood T cell repertoires in COVID-19. Sequencing was performed with immunoSEQ multiplex PCR; in TCRdb, only in-frame clones are kept and a portion is missing. The data contain roughly 110,000 clones, around 80% of them singletons. Sequences were obtained from peripheral blood. Receptor source: a woman in her fifties or sixties with acute or convalescent COVID-19.

This clone turned up a few times. The rearrangement uses TRBV5-1 and TRBJ1-1, with D possibly matching TRBD1 (5 bases). V was trimmed by 1 base and J by 1 base, leaving 17 bases between them. The CDR3 extends over 17 amino acids. The germline V gene encodes CDR1 SGHRS and CDR2 YFSETQ. In DNA form, the CDR3 reads TGCGCCAGCAGCTTGACGTCGGGGGTTGGTGGGAACACTGAAGCTTTCTTT. Amino acid sequence: CASSLTSGVGGNTEAFF.

The rearrangement uses TRBV19 and TRBJ1-1; D gene ambiguous. Germline V gene sequence: CDR1 LNHDA, CDR2 SQIVND (reference sequence). Trimming shortened V by 7 bases and J by 2 bases, and 17 bases separated the two germline ends. The CDR3 has 15 amino acids. CDR3 DNA: TGTGCCAGTACCACATCCGGAGTTGGCAACACTGAAGCTTTCTTT. It translates to CASTTSGVGNTEAFF.

The chain uses TRBV29-1 and TRBJ2-2; 11 bases match TRBD1. Per the germline V gene, CDR1 is SQVTM and CDR2 is ANQGSEA. V dropped 7 bases and J dropped 6; count of bases not matched to a gene: 7. This CDR3 is built from 14 residues. The CDR3 DNA reads TGCAGCGCAAGGACAGGGGGCCGCGCCGGGGAGCTGTTTTTT. Its translation: CSARTGGRAGELFF.

V and J are TRBV9 and TRBJ1-5, with 7 bases matching TRBD1. Germline CDR1 and CDR2: SGDLS and YYNGEE. The V gene end was trimmed by 3 bases and the J gene end by 0 bases; junction bases not matched to a gene: 3. The CDR3 is 15 residues long. The CDR3 reads CASSEGAYSNQPQHF. The CDR3, as DNA: TGTGCCAGCAGCGAGGGGGCCTATAGCAATCAGCCCCAGCATTTT.

This chain uses TRBV9 with TRBJ2-3; D might be TRBD2 (6 bases). CDR1 SGDLS and CDR2 YYNGEE come from the germline V gene. This CDR3 comprises 16 residues. Trimming removed 3 bases at V and 1 base at J, with 15 bases between. CDR3 loop: CASSAGGYSGTDTQYF. The CDR3 DNA is TGTGCCAGCAGCGCCGGAGGGTATTCGGGCACAGATACGCAGTATTTT.

The chain recombines TRBV5-1 with TRBJ1-5; possibly TRBD1 for D (6 bases). Trimming cost V 2 bases and J 6 bases, with 15 bases left between them. The CDR3 extends over 15 amino acids. Germline V gene sequence: CDR1 SGHRS, CDR2 YFSETQ. The CDR3 region is CASSLNGRGGQPQHF. The DNA for the CDR3 is TGCGCCAGCAGCTTAAATGGCAGGGGTGGTCAGCCCCAGCATTTT.

This clone was counted once. J is TRBJ2-7 and V is TRBV18; D is perhaps TRBD1 (5 bases). Germline V gene lookup returns CDR1 KGHSH and CDR2 LQKENI. The CDR3 length is 13 residues. The V and J ends lost 6 bases and 2 bases respectively, with 11 bases between them. Written as DNA, the CDR3 is TGTGCCAGCTCCCCCACGACAGCCTACGAGCAGTACTTC. Translated, it gives CASSPTTAYEQYF.

This clone appeared once. V is TRBV10-2 and J is TRBJ2-7; 7 nucleotides line up with TRBD2. CDR3 length equals 14 residues. Germline CDR1 WSHSY, CDR2 SAAADI. The V segment lost 4 bases and the J segment 7 bases; nucleotides outside the gene matches: 10. CDR3 amino acids: CASSAAGVSGEQYF. The CDR3 DNA reads TGCGCCAGCAGTGCCGCGGGGGTTTCAGGGGAGCAGTACTTC.

CDR3 region: CASSPLTGNTGELFF. The CDR3 nucleotides read TGTGCCAGCAGCCCACTGACAGGGAACACCGGGGAGCTGTTTTTT. This chain links TRBV5-5 with TRBJ2-2, with a tentative D call TRBD1 (6 bases). The CDR3 sequence is 15 residues long. The V and J ends lost 4 bases and 1 base respectively, with 11 bases between them. CDR1 is SGHKS and CDR2 is YYEKEE in the germline V gene (reference sequence).

This sequence joins TRBV11-3 and TRBJ2-1; D perhaps matches TRBD2 (6 bases). CDR3 length: 16 amino acids. Trimming stripped 6 bases from V and 4 bases from J, with 19 bases between. Germline values: CDR1 SGHNT, CDR2 YENEEA. CDR3: CASSAKTGTAYNEQFF. In DNA form, the CDR3 reads TGTGCCAGCAGTGCAAAGACCGGGACTGCTTACAATGAGCAGTTCTTC.

V usage is TRBV4-1 and J usage is TRBJ1-2; 8 nucleotides align to TRBD1. CDR1 is MGHRA and CDR2 is YSYEKL in the germline V gene. The CDR3 totals 15 residues. Trimming cost V 3 bases and J 3 bases; bases outside gene matches: 6. The CDR3 region is CASSQRQGSDYGYTF. The CDR3 DNA reads TGCGCCAGCAGCCAGAGACAGGGGTCGGACTATGGCTACACCTTC.

The chain recombines TRBV6-5 with TRBJ1-6; 7 nucleotides align to TRBD1. Losses at the gene ends were 6 bases for V and 9 bases for J; bases not matched to a gene: 11. The length of the CDR3 is 15 residues. The germline gives CDR1 MNHEY, CDR2 SVGAGI. The CDR3 here is CASSRGDRGGSPLHF. Written as DNA, the CDR3 is TGTGCCAGCAGCAGAGGGGACAGAGGTGGTTCACCCCTCCACTTT.

The rearrangement links TRBV6-5 to TRBJ1-3; D is undetermined. V dropped 6 bases and J dropped 3 bases, with 9 bases sitting between them. CDR1 is MNHEY, CDR2 SVGAGI, per germline. This CDR3 has 13 amino acids. The CDR3 spells CASRPEGGNTIYF. CDR3 nucleotide sequence: TGTGCCAGCAGGCCGGAGGGTGGAAACACCATATATTTT.

The chain is built from TRBV9 and TRBJ1-4; 7 bases are shared with TRBD1. The CDR3 loop spans 14 amino acids. Germline CDR1 SGDLS, CDR2 YYNGEE. J lost 10 bases, V lost 3 bases, and 9 bases had no gene match. CDR3 DNA sequence: TGTGCCAGCAGCGCTTACAGGGGTCGGAGAAAACTGTTTTTT. The encoded protein is CASSAYRGRRKLFF.

The V gene is TRBV6-6, the J gene TRBJ2-7; D is unclear. V shed 10 bases and J shed 2 bases, with 12 bases lying between them. Germline assignment: CDR1 MNHNY and CDR2 SVGAGI (reference sequence). CDR3 length: 12 amino acids. The chain's CDR3 is CANKNPPYEQYF. The CDR3 region has the DNA TGTGCCAACAAAAACCCCCCCTACGAGCAGTACTTC.